The 20 T cell receptor beta chains in this list originate from one sample, sequenced in a study of T cell clones after liver transplantation. This table comes from immunoSEQ multiplex PCR, and its TCRdb copy is limited to in-frame clones, with some not included. In the table there are some 70,000 clones, 90% of which are singletons. This sample comprised CD4+ T cells from blood, obtained before liver transplant. The receptor source for this set is a human donor who received a liver transplant.

The chain has TRBV5-1 and TRBJ1-4; D gene uncertain. Per the germline V gene, CDR1 is SGHRS and CDR2 is YFSETQ. This CDR3 comprises 14 residues. The ends were cut back, 0 bases at V and 5 bases at J, with 8 bases in the middle. The CDR3 DNA reads as TGCGCCAGCAGCTTGGGGGCGGGGAATGAAAAACTGTTTTTT. It yields the protein CASSLGAGNEKLFF.

The chain recombines TRBV18 with TRBJ1-2; the D is unclear. Germline V CDR1 and CDR2: KGHSH, LQKENI. Between the trimmed V and J ends, which lost 3 bases and 2 bases, there was a span of 7 bases. The length of the CDR3 is 13 residues. The CDR3 loop is CASSPDENYGYTF. For the CDR3, the DNA is TGTGCCAGCTCACCCGATGAGAACTATGGCTACACCTTC.

V usage is TRBV28 and J usage is TRBJ2-7; 9 bases map to TRBD1. Germline CDR1 reads MDHEN; CDR2 reads SYDVKM. J gave up 4 bases and V 6 bases, and 7 bases lay outside the gene matches. The CDR3 extends over 14 amino acids. CDR3 region: CASSHGTGRYEQYF. The DNA for the CDR3 is TGTGCCAGCAGCCACGGGACAGGGCGGTACGAGCAGTACTTC.

As DNA, the CDR3 is TGTGCCTGGAGCGCCGGGACAGGTGGGCGGCCCCAGCATTTT. Protein: CAWSAGTGGRPQHF. V is TRBV30 and J is TRBJ1-5; 8 nucleotides match TRBD1. Germline V gene data show CDR1 as GTSNPN and CDR2 as SVGIG (reference sequence). The J segment lost 9 bases and the V segment lost 3 bases, leaving 10 bases of the junction unmatched. The CDR3 totals 14 residues.

The chain has TRBV15 and TRBJ1-5; TRBD1 might be the D (5 bases). The CDR3 spans 15 residues. The V and J ends lost 1 base and 6 bases respectively, with 13 bases between them. Germline V gene lookup returns CDR1 LNHNV and CDR2 YYDKDF (reference sequence). The CDR3 is CATSRGRPQGQPQHF. The CDR3 nucleotides are TGTGCCACCAGCAGAGGTCGGCCCCAGGGTCAGCCCCAGCATTTT.

The rearrangement uses TRBV7-2 and TRBJ1-5, with D unresolved. Trimming removed 0 bases at V and 9 bases at J, with 9 bases between. CDR1 and CDR2 from the germline V gene are SGHTA and FQGNSA. The CDR3 is 13 amino acids. The CDR3 spells CASSLALESPQHF. The CDR3 coding sequence is TGTGCCAGCAGCTTAGCTTTAGAATCGCCCCAGCATTTT.

The CDR3 loop reads CASRDHRGAAGNTIYF. CDR3 sequence (DNA): TGTGCCAGCAGAGACCACAGGGGGGCTGCTGGAAACACCATATATTTT. V is TRBV2 and J is TRBJ1-3; 8 bases are shared with TRBD1. The CDR3 sequence is 16 residues long. The germline gives CDR1 SNHLY, CDR2 FYNNEI. The junction had 9 bases not matched to a gene; V was cut back by 6 bases and J by 2 bases.

The chain uses TRBV6-1 and TRBJ1-2; D uncertain. Germline CDR1 is MNHNS and CDR2 is SASEGT. Trimming removed 2 bases from V and 7 bases from J, with 11 bases in between. The CDR3 has 13 residues. CDR3 protein: CASSERWVLGYTF. DNA for the CDR3: TGTGCCAGCAGTGAACGGTGGGTACTTGGCTACACCTTC.

The chain carries TRBV29-1 and TRBJ1-5, with 9 bases fitting TRBD1. From germline, CDR1 is SQVTM and CDR2 ANQGSEA. With 4 bases clipped from V and 2 bases from J, the junction kept 3 bases outside the gene matches. The CDR3 length is 14 residues. The chain's CDR3 is CSVGTGGGNQPQHF. The CDR3 region has the DNA TGCAGCGTTGGAACAGGGGGCGGCAATCAGCCCCAGCATTTT.

The count of this clone is one. The chain has TRBV2 and TRBJ1-2; the D is unclear. V was trimmed by 3 bases and J by 7 bases, leaving 15 bases between them. CDR3 length: 14 residues. Germline assignment: CDR1 SNHLY and CDR2 FYNNEI. The CDR3 DNA follows: TGTGCCAGCAGTGAGCTCCGGGCGACGGGTGGCTACACCTTC. It encodes CASSELRATGGYTF.

This clone was observed once. The chain links TRBV19 to TRBJ2-3; the D gene is possibly TRBD1 (6 bases). Germline V lookup: CDR1 LNHDA, CDR2 SQIVND (reference sequence). Trimming pared 4 bases from V and 1 base from J, leaving 18 bases between. The CDR3 totals 17 residues. The CDR3: CASSTSRRGRGTDTQYF. Written as DNA, the CDR3 is TGTGCCAGTAGTACGAGCCGCAGGGGTAGGGGCACAGATACGCAGTATTTT.

This chain joins TRBV9 and TRBJ2-5; a possible D gene is TRBD2 (6 bases). The CDR3 totals 13 residues. Germline-derived CDR1 and CDR2 are SGDLS and YYNGEE. V lost 4 bases and J 3 bases, leaving 10 bases between the germline ends. The CDR3 protein is CASSPGVEETQYF. CDR3 coding DNA: TGTGCCAGCAGCCCGGGGGTCGAAGAGACCCAGTACTTC.

The CDR3 region has the DNA TGTGCCAGCAGCCATCAGCGGGGGTCGGGCTACACCTTC. Its protein is CASSHQRGSGYTF. V is TRBV11-1 and J is TRBJ1-2; D might be TRBD1 (5 bases). Trimming cost V 5 bases and J 8 bases, with 15 bases left between them. Per germline, CDR1 SGHAT and CDR2 FQDESV (reference sequence). The CDR3 is 13 residues long.

The chain combines TRBV29-1 with TRBJ2-3; 10 positions match TRBD2. There are 14 residues in the CDR3. CDR1 is SQVTM and CDR2 is ANQGSEA in the germline V gene. The V gene end was trimmed by 6 bases and the J gene end by 2 bases; junction bases not matched to a gene: 5. DNA for the CDR3: TGCAGCGTCGTAGCGGGAGGCTTCACAGATACGCAGTATTTT. Its translation: CSVVAGGFTDTQYF.

The chain links TRBV18 to TRBJ2-2; possible D gene TRBD1, 6 bases. CDR1 and CDR2 (germline): KGHSH, LQKENI. V was clipped by 3 bases and J by 5 bases, with 10 bases between them. This CDR3 has 14 amino acids. The CDR3 bases are TGTGCCAGCTCACCCGGGACAACTACCGGGGAGCTGTTTTTT. It codes for CASSPGTTTGELFF.

The rearrangement joins TRBV5-1 to TRBJ2-1, with TRBD2 as a possible D gene (7 bases). The germline V gene has CDR1 SGHRS and CDR2 YFSETQ. CDR3 length: 13 residues. V lost 7 bases and J lost 8, with 16 bases in between. The DNA for the CDR3 is TGCGCCAGCTTCCTCAGGGGAGGGGATGAGCAGTTCTTC. Its protein product is CASFLRGGDEQFF.

The rearrangement links TRBV28 to TRBJ1-4; no clear D. Trimming cost V 5 bases and J 0 bases, with 13 bases left between them. The CDR3 contains 16 residues. Germline values: CDR1 MDHEN, CDR2 SYDVKM. The CDR3 spells CASSLAGPSTNEKLFF. DNA of the CDR3: TGTGCCAGCAGTCTTGCTGGGCCGTCAACTAATGAAAAACTGTTTTTT.

The chain has TRBV5-6 and TRBJ2-7; 8 positions match TRBD1. V trimming: 0 bases; J trimming: 6 bases; junction bases outside the gene matches: 8. Per germline, CDR1 SGHDT and CDR2 YYEEEE. The CDR3 consists of 15 residues. CDR3 loop: CASSLAGGFSREQYF. The CDR3 nucleotides are TGTGCCAGCAGCTTGGCAGGGGGCTTTTCCCGCGAGCAGTACTTC.

This clone showed up just once. The V gene is TRBV27, the J gene TRBJ2-5, with D possibly TRBD2 on 6 matching bases. CDR3 length: 17 residues. CDR1 MNHEY and CDR2 SMNVEV come from the germline V gene (reference sequence). Trimming stripped 4 bases from V and 4 bases from J, with 22 bases between. The CDR3 DNA reads as TGTGCCAGCAGTTCAACCCCCCCCGGGTTCGGGGGAGAGACCCAGTACTTC. Encoded protein: CASSSTPPGFGGETQYF.

The chain couples TRBV11-2 to TRBJ2-5, with TRBD1 matching over 9 bases. V was clipped by 6 bases and J by 4 bases; unmatched bases: 9. The CDR3 sequence is 15 residues long. Germline V gives CDR1 SGHAT, CDR2 FQNNGV. The CDR3 DNA sequence: TGTGCCAGCAGACAGGACAGGGGTGGACGAGAGACCCAGTACTTC. Translation: CASRQDRGGRETQYF.